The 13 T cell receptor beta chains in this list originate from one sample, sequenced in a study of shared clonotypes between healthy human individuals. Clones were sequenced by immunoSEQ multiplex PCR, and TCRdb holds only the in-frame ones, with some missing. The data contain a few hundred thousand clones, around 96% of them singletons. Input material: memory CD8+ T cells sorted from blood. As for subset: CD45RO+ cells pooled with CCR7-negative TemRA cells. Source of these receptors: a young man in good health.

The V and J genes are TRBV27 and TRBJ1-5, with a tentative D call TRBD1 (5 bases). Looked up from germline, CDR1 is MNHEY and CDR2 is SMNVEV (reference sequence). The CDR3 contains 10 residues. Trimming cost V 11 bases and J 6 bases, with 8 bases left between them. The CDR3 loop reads CAAGGQPQHF. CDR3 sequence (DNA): TGTGCCGCCGGGGGTCAGCCCCAGCATTTT.

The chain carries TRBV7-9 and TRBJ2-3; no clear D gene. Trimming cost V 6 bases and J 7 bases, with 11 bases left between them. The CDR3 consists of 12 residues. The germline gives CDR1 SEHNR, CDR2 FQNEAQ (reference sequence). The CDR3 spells CASSLDANTQYF. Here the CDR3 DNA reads TGTGCCAGCAGTTTGGACGCAAATACGCAGTATTTT.

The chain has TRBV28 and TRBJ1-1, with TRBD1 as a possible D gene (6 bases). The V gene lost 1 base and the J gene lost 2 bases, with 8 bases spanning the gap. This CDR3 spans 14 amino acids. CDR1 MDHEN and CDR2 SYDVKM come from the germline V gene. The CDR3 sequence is CASSLFRGNTEAFF. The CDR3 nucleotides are TGTGCCAGCAGTTTATTCAGGGGAAACACTGAAGCTTTCTTT.

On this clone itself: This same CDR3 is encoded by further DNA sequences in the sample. For the CDR3, the DNA is TGTGCCAGCAGCTTAGGAGGGGGCAATCAGCCCCAGCATTTT. As protein: CASSLGGGNQPQHF. The chain joins TRBV7-9 to TRBJ1-5; TRBD1 might be the D (5 bases). Deletions cut 1 base from V and 2 bases from J, with 6 bases between. Germline CDR1 is SEHNR and CDR2 is FQNEAQ (reference sequence). The CDR3 has 14 amino acids.

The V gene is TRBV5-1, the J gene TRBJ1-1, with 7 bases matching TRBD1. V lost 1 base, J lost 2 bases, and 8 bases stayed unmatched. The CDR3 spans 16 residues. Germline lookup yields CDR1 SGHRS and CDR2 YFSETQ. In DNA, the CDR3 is TGCGCCAGCAGCTTGCGGAGCCAGGGGGGAAACACTGAAGCTTTCTTT. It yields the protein CASSLRSQGGNTEAFF.

CDR3 loop: CASSHQYSHTDTQYF. CDR3 nucleotides: TGTGCCAGCAGCCATCAATACTCTCACACAGATACGCAGTATTTT. This chain links TRBV14 with TRBJ2-3; D unclear. V dropped 3 bases and J dropped 2 bases, with 12 bases sitting between them. The CDR3 is made up of 15 amino acids. Germline V gives CDR1 SGHDN, CDR2 FVKESK.

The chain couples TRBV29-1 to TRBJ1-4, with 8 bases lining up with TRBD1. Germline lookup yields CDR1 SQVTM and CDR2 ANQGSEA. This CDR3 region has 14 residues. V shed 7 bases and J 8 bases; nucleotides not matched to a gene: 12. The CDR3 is CSAIPQGAGEKLFF. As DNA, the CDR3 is TGCAGCGCAATCCCTCAGGGGGCAGGAGAAAAACTGTTTTTT.

The CDR3 DNA reads TGTGCCAGCAGTGAATTCAGCGGTGCCTACAATGAGCAGTTCTTC. Residues: CASSEFSGAYNEQFF. This chain links TRBV6-1 with TRBJ2-1; perhaps TRBD2 as D (5 bases). The CDR3 consists of 15 residues. Germline CDR1 is MNHNS and CDR2 is SASEGT. Trimming took off 2 bases at V and 2 bases at J, with 10 bases between the two ends.

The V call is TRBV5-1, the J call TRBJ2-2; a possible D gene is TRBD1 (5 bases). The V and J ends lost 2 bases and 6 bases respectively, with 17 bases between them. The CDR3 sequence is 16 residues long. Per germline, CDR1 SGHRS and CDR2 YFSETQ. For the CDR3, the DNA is TGCGCCAGCAGCTTTCCGCAGGGTGAGATTGCCGGGGAGCTGTTTTTT. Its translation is CASSFPQGEIAGELFF. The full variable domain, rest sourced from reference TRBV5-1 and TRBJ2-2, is KAGVTQTPRYLIKTRGQQVTLSCSPISGHRSVSWYQQTPGQGLQFLFEYFSETQRNKGNFPGRFSGRQFSNSRSEMNVSTLELGDSALYLCASSFPQGEIAGELFFGEGSRLTVL.

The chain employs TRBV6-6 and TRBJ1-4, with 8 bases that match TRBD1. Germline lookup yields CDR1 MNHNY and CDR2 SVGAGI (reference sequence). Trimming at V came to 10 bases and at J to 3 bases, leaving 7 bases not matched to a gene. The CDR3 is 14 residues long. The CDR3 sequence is CATTGGLANEKLFF. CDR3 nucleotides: TGTGCCACCACAGGGGGTTTGGCTAATGAAAAACTGTTTTTT.

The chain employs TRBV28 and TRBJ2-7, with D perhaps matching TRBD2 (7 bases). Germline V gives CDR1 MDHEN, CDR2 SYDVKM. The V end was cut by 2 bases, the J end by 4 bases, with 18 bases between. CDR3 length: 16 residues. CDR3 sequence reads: CASSLERGRGEYEQYF. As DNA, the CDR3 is TGTGCCAGCAGTTTAGAAAGGGGGAGGGGTGAGTACGAGCAGTACTTC.

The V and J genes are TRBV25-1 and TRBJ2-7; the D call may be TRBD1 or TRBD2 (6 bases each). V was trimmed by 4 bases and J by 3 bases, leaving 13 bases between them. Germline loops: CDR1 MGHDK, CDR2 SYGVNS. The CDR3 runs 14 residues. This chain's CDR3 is CASSGGGNSYEQYF. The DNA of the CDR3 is TGTGCCAGCAGTGGAGGGGGGAATAGCTACGAGCAGTACTTC.

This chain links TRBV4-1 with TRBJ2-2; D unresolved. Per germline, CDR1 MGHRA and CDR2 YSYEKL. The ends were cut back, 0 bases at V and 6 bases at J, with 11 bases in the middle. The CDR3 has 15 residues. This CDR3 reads CASSQEPLWAGELFF. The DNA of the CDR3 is TGCGCCAGCAGCCAAGAACCACTATGGGCCGGGGAGCTGTTTTTT.